Below are 28 T cell receptor beta chains sequenced from a single sample in a study of CD8+CD57+ T cells in acquired aplastic anemia. Using genomic DNA as the template, TCR beta VDJ and CDR3 profiling was carried out. TCRdb processed the reads anew with MiXCR; each CDR3 protein has one entry. The profile shows hundreds of thousands of distinct CDR3 sequences, less than 60% of them singletons. CD8+CD57+ cell expansion, shown by flow cytometry, had occurred in the patients selected for sequencing. Specimen: sorted CD4+, CD8+, or CD8+CD57+ T cells (not recorded which) from PBMCs. Receptor source: a human donor with aplastic anemia.

There are a few counts of this clonotype. The chain has TRBV6-5 and TRBJ1-1; D not resolved. CDR1 is MNHEY, CDR2 SVGAGI, per germline. Trimming shortened V by 1 base and J by 5 bases, and 14 bases separated the two germline ends. The CDR3 length is 15 residues. CDR3 region: CASSYFESGSTEAFF. The CDR3 bases are TGTGCCAGCAGTTACTTCGAATCGGGGTCGACTGAAGCTTTCTTT.

This clonotype was seen at least ten times. The chain combines TRBV6-5 with TRBJ1-4; weak D call: TRBD1 (5 bases). The V gene's germline CDR1 is MNHEY and CDR2 SVGAGI. V was clipped by 6 bases and J by 4 bases, with 12 bases between them. CDR3 length equals 14 residues. CDR3 DNA: TGTGCCAGCAGACAAGGAGGGGATAATGAAAAACTGTTTTTT. This codes for CASRQGGDNEKLFF.

In this sample, this clonotype turned up once. The conserved final phenylalanine or tryptophan is absent from the CDR3, which likely points to a read error. The chain joins TRBV9 to TRBJ2-7, with a tentative D call TRBD2 (6 bases). The CDR3 length is 14 residues. V dropped 4 bases and J dropped 2 bases, with 13 bases sitting between them. Germline V lookup: CDR1 SGDLS, CDR2 YYNGEE. CDR3 bases: TGTGCCAGCAGCTCGTCTAGCGTGACCTACGAGCAGTACCTC. Its translation is CASSSSSVTYEQYL.

This clonotype is a singleton in its sample. Germline is not matched at one junction end, which may reflect a read error. V and J are TRBV5-1 and TRBJ2-7, with 16 nucleotides matching TRBD2. CDR3 size: 20 residues. Germline V gene sequence: CDR1 SGHRS, CDR2 YFSETQ. The CDR3 here is CASSSAPGLAGGIIVYEQYF. CDR3 nucleotide sequence: TGTGCCAGCAGCTCAGCCCCGGGACTAGCGGGGGGGATAATCGTTTACGAGCAGTACTTC.

Note on this clonotype: The conserved phenylalanine or tryptophan normally closing the CDR3 is absent here, so this likely arose from a read error. The chain couples TRBV29-1 to TRBJ1-1; D unclear. V was trimmed by 5 bases and J by 6 bases, leaving 13 bases between them. The V gene's germline CDR1 is SQVTM and CDR2 ANQGSEA. The CDR3 covers 12 residues. The CDR3 spells CSVMVARPEAFS. CDR3 nucleotide sequence: TGCAGCGTTATGGTAGCCAGGCCTGAAGCTTTCTCT.

This clonotype has only one observation. The chain has TRBV5-6 and TRBJ1-5, with 7 bases lining up with TRBD1. This CDR3 contains 13 residues. The V and J ends lost 9 bases and 5 bases, in that order; junction bases with no gene match: 8. Per germline, CDR1 SGHDT and CDR2 YYEEEE. The CDR3, as DNA: TGTGCCACAGACCAGGGGGATGATCAGCCCCAGCATTTT. Translation gives CATDQGDDQPQHF.

This clonotype was observed a handful of times. This chain uses TRBV25-1 with TRBJ2-5; TRBD2 matches 7 bases. Germline V lookup: CDR1 MGHDK, CDR2 SYGVNS. V dropped 1 base and J dropped 4; count of bases not matched to a gene: 9. The length of the CDR3 is 16 residues. The CDR3 loop reads CASSESAFWGGETQYF. CDR3 bases: TGTGCCAGCAGTGAATCTGCGTTCTGGGGGGGAGAGACCCAGTACTTC.

V and J are TRBV5-6 and TRBJ2-7; no clear D. Looked up from germline, CDR1 is SGHDT and CDR2 is YYEEEE. V was cut by 1 base and J by 3 bases, with 8 bases left in between. The CDR3 consists of 13 residues. CDR3 loop: CASSLINGYEQYF. Written as DNA, the CDR3 is TGTGCCAGCAGCTTGATAAACGGCTACGAGCAGTACTTC. The whole variable domain, filled in from reference TRBV5-6 and TRBJ2-7, reads DAGVTQSPTHLIKTRGQQVTLRCSPKSGHDTVSWYQQALGQGPQFIFQYYEEEERQRGNFPDRFSGHQFPNYSSELNVNALLLGDSALYLCASSLINGYEQYFGPGTRLTVT.

Only a few counts were recorded for this clonotype. A junction end diverges from the germline sequence, so it may reflect a read error. The rearrangement uses TRBV24-1 and TRBJ2-3; D unclear. This CDR3 contains 15 residues. CDR1 is KGHDR and CDR2 is SFDVKD in the germline V gene. The CDR3 spells CAISSGPRRSDTQYF. CDR3 bases: TGTGCCATCAGTTCAGGCCCGAGGCGTTCGGATACGCAGTATTTT.

The chain joins TRBV19 to TRBJ2-5, with a possible D match to TRBD2 (5 bases). Germline CDR1 is LNHDA and CDR2 is SQIVND (reference sequence). Trimming shortened V by 3 bases and J by 7 bases, and 6 bases separated the two germline ends. The CDR3 covers 11 residues. CDR3 sequence reads: CASSIRGTQYF. CDR3 DNA sequence: TGTGCCAGTAGTATTCGGGGGACCCAGTACTTC. The variable domain in full, with the rest retrieved from reference TRBV19 and TRBJ2-5, is DGGITQSPKYLFRKEGQNVTLSCEQNLNHDAMYWYRQDPGQGLRLIYYSQIVNDFQKGDIAEGYSVSREKKESFPLTVTSAQKNPTAFYLCASSIRGTQYFGPGTRLLVL.

A single count supports this clonotype. This may stem from a read error, because a much larger clone lies one nucleotide away. The CDR3 spells CASSYRQGAYEPYF. CDR3 DNA: TGTGCCAGCAGTTACCGCCAGGGGGCATACGAGCCGTACTTC. The chain links TRBV6-2 or TRBV6-3 to TRBJ2-7; TRBD1 agrees at 8 bases. CDR3 size: 14 residues. Germline V gene sequence: CDR1 MNHEY, CDR2 SVGEGT.

This chain joins TRBV19 and TRBJ2-1; 10 bases are shared with TRBD2. In germline, CDR1 is LNHDA, CDR2 SQIVND (reference sequence). The CDR3 covers 14 residues. The J segment lost 3 bases and the V segment lost 8 bases, leaving 4 bases of the junction unmatched. The CDR3 sequence: CASSSGRDYNEQFF. The CDR3 bases are TGTGCCAGTTCTAGCGGGAGAGACTACAATGAGCAGTTCTTC.

This clonotype was detected many times. V and J are TRBV18 and TRBJ1-1; 9 bases are a match to TRBD1. This CDR3 is 14 amino acids long. The ends lost 5 bases at V and 3 bases at J; junction bases unmatched: 4. Germline V gene lookup returns CDR1 KGHSH and CDR2 LQKENI. The CDR3 spells CASSWDRADTEAFF. CDR3 bases: TGTGCCAGCTCATGGGACAGGGCGGACACTGAAGCTTTCTTT.

The J gene is TRBJ1-6, the V gene TRBV10-3; weak D call: TRBD1 (5 bases). Germline V gene sequence: CDR1 ENHRY, CDR2 SYGVKD. The CDR3 is 14 residues long. The V end was cut by 4 bases, the J end by 7 bases, with 11 bases between. This chain's CDR3 is CAISVSTGNSPLHF. The CDR3 bases are TGTGCCATCAGTGTCAGTACAGGCAATTCACCCCTCCACTTT.

This sequence joins TRBV7-2 and TRBJ2-7, with a weak D call TRBD2 (5 bases). Between the trimmed V and J ends, which lost 5 bases and 2 bases, there was a span of 19 bases. This CDR3 spans 16 amino acids. Germline V gene lookup returns CDR1 SGHTA and CDR2 FQGNSA. The DNA of the CDR3 is TGTGCCAGCAGCCCCCCCGCCGGGGTCTACGCCTACGAGCAGTACTTC. This codes for CASSPPAGVYAYEQYF.

J is TRBJ2-2 and V is TRBV8-2; the table assigns TRBD1, which was not confirmed against the DNA. TRBV8-2 corresponds to a pseudogene. The CDR3 is 16 residues long. This CDR3 reads CWHRSWDRGHSGELFF. The CDR3 DNA is TGCTGGCACAGAAGTTGGGACAGGGGCCATAGCGGGGAGCTGTTTTTT.

The V gene is TRBV6-1, the J gene TRBJ2-1; no definite D call. The germline V gene encodes CDR1 MNHNS and CDR2 SASEGT. The CDR3 extends over 14 amino acids. The ends were cut back, 0 bases at V and 4 bases at J, with 7 bases in the middle. The CDR3 sequence is CASSEAPAYNEQFF. CDR3 bases: TGTGCCAGCAGTGAAGCCCCGGCTTACAATGAGCAGTTCTTC.

The genes are TRBV10-2 and TRBJ2-7, with a possible D match to TRBD1 (5 bases). The CDR3 spans 16 residues. V was cut by 3 bases and J by 2 bases, with 17 bases left in between. From germline, CDR1 is WSHSY and CDR2 SAAADI. CDR3 coding DNA: TGCGCCAGCAGTGAAACTCAGGGAATCTGGCCCTACGAGCAGTACTTC. This codes for CASSETQGIWPYEQYF.

This clonotype was detected a few times. The CDR3 region is CASSPTPGTDTQYF. CDR3 sequence (DNA): TGTGCCAGCAGCCCCACCCCCGGCACAGATACGCAGTATTTT. The chain carries TRBV5-5 and TRBJ2-3, with D unclear. The CDR3 has 14 amino acids. V was shortened by 4 bases and J by 1 base, with 10 bases between the two germline ends. The germline V gene has CDR1 SGHKS and CDR2 YYEKEE (reference sequence).

The gene calls are TRBV5-1 and TRBJ1-1; D may be TRBD1 (5 bases). Trimming stripped 2 bases from V and 7 bases from J, with 15 bases between. The V gene's germline CDR1 is SGHRS and CDR2 YFSETQ. This CDR3 has 14 residues. The CDR3 DNA follows: TGCGCCAGCAGCTTTGAGGGAGGGGAGGGTGAAGCTTTCTTT. It translates to CASSFEGGEGEAFF.

This chain connects TRBV20-1 to TRBJ2-1, with TRBD1 matching over 11 bases. CDR3 length: 16 residues. Germline-derived CDR1 and CDR2 are DFQATT and SNEGSKA (reference sequence). The J segment lost 6 bases and the V segment lost 2 bases, leaving 9 bases of the junction unmatched. CDR3 in amino acids: CSARNPGQGGPNEQFF. CDR3 DNA: TGCAGTGCTAGAAACCCGGGACAGGGGGGCCCCAATGAGCAGTTCTTC.

Many counts were recorded for this clonotype. This chain connects TRBV5-1 to TRBJ2-4; D may match TRBD1 or TRBD2 (7 bases each). Trimming shortened V by 0 bases and J by 0 bases, and 13 bases separated the two germline ends. The CDR3 covers 17 residues. Germline V gene lookup returns CDR1 SGHRS and CDR2 YFSETQ. The CDR3 region is CASSLGQGGLAKNIQYF. CDR3 nucleotide sequence: TGCGCCAGCAGCTTGGGACAGGGAGGGCTAGCCAAAAACATTCAGTACTTC. The whole variable domain, filled in from reference TRBV5-1 and TRBJ2-4, reads KAGVTQTPRYLIKTRGQQVTLSCSPISGHRSVSWYQQTPGQGLQFLFEYFSETQRNKGNFPGRFSGRQFSNSRSEMNVSTLELGDSALYLCASSLGQGGLAKNIQYFGAGTRLSVL.

This clonotype was detected once. The chain combines TRBV7-3 with TRBJ2-2; TRBD2 matches at 9 bases. This CDR3 region has 16 residues. The J segment lost 9 bases and the V segment lost 2 bases, leaving 10 bases of the junction unmatched. Germline CDR1 SGHTA, CDR2 FQGTGA. The CDR3 reads CASSLVGRGGFRELFF. CDR3 coding DNA: TGTGCCAGCAGCTTAGTAGGGCGGGGGGGCTTCAGGGAGCTGTTTTTT.

At least ten counts were recorded for this clonotype. The V gene is TRBV19, the J gene TRBJ2-7; 10 positions match TRBD1. V trimming: 5 bases; J trimming: 7 bases; junction bases outside the gene matches: 11. Germline lookup yields CDR1 LNHDA and CDR2 SQIVND (reference sequence). CDR3 length equals 15 residues. The CDR3 region has the DNA TGTGCCAGTAGTCTCACCGGGACAGGGGCGGGGGAGCAGTACTTC. Translation: CASSLTGTGAGEQYF.

The chain employs TRBV2 and TRBJ1-2; D is unclear. The V gene's germline CDR1 is SNHLY and CDR2 FYNNEI. This CDR3 comprises 14 residues. The ends were cut back, 2 bases at V and 3 bases at J, with 10 bases in the middle. The CDR3 here is CASSESSFDYGYTF. Here the CDR3 DNA reads TGTGCCAGCAGTGAAAGCTCGTTTGACTATGGCTACACCTTC.

This clonotype has at least ten counts. The rearrangement links TRBV12-3 or TRBV12-4 to TRBJ2-1; 7 bases agree with TRBD1. The ends lost 7 bases at V and 5 bases at J; junction bases unmatched: 14. The CDR3 totals 16 residues. The CDR3 reads CASTRLDRSNNNEQFF. In DNA, the CDR3 is TGTGCCAGCACCCGACTGGACAGGTCCAATAACAATGAGCAGTTCTTC.

This chain joins TRBV7-2 and TRBJ2-7; 11 bases are a match to TRBD2. The germline V gene encodes CDR1 SGHTA and CDR2 FQGNSA. V was pared by 5 bases and J by 1 base, with 4 bases of the junction left unmatched. The CDR3 runs to 15 residues. As DNA, the CDR3 is TGTGCCAGCAGCGTGCTAGCGGGGGGATCCTACGAGCAGTACTTC. It translates to CASSVLAGGSYEQYF.

The chain employs TRBV30 and TRBJ1-2; tentatively, D is TRBD1 (5 bases). The CDR3 consists of 13 residues. Per germline, CDR1 GTSNPN and CDR2 SVGIG (reference sequence). The CDR3 DNA sequence: TGTGCTTACCATGGGGACGGGCACTATGGCTACACCTTC. Its protein is CAYHGDGHYGYTF.